The 13 T cell receptor beta chains in this list originate from one sample, sequenced in a study of cytotoxic CD8 clonotypes in ibrutinib-treated CLL. Libraries were prepared by immunoSEQ multiplex PCR; TCRdb keeps only in-frame clonotypes and omits some of them. This sample has some 290,000 clones, with roughly 85% found just once. The sample consisted of PBMCs, taken before ibrutinib treatment. The origin of the receptors is a human donor with chronic lymphocytic leukemia.

The rearrangement uses TRBV2 and TRBJ1-2; tentatively, D is TRBD1 (5 bases). Germline-derived CDR1 and CDR2 are SNHLY and FYNNEI. Trimming removed 4 bases at V and 3 bases at J, with 15 bases between. The CDR3 extends over 15 amino acids. This CDR3 reads CASSVFGGFDYGYTF. The CDR3 region has the DNA TGTGCCAGCAGTGTTTTTGGGGGTTTCGACTATGGCTACACCTTC. The entire variable domain, with the rest obtained from reference TRBV2 and TRBJ1-2, is as follows: EPEVTQTPSHQVTQMGQEVILRCVPISNHLYFYWYRQILGQKVEFLVSFYNNEISEKSEIFDDQFSVERPDGSNFTLKIRSTKLEDSAMYFCASSVFGGFDYGYTFGSGTRLTVV.

The chain links TRBV19 to TRBJ2-5; D is perhaps TRBD1 (6 bases). This CDR3 has 14 residues. V was shortened by 4 bases and J by 5 bases, with 14 bases between the two germline ends. Germline values: CDR1 LNHDA, CDR2 SQIVND (reference sequence). CDR3 residues: CASSTSSGVETQYF. CDR3 in DNA: TGTGCCAGTAGTACGTCCTCAGGGGTCGAGACCCAGTACTTC.

The rearrangement links TRBV19 to TRBJ1-2; a possible D gene is TRBD1 (6 bases). Germline CDR1 LNHDA, CDR2 SQIVND (reference sequence). The CDR3 totals 14 residues. V lost 4 bases to trimming and J lost 4 bases, with 13 bases between them. This CDR3 reads CASSTPGTSYGYTF. The CDR3 DNA is TGTGCCAGTAGTACGCCCGGGACAAGCTATGGCTACACCTTC.

This clone was seen only a few times. The chain uses TRBV5-1 and TRBJ2-5; no reliable D call. Germline assignment: CDR1 SGHRS and CDR2 YFSETQ. CDR3 length equals 13 residues. The V and J ends lost 0 bases and 3 bases respectively, with 6 bases between them. CDR3 nucleotides: TGCGCCAGCAGCTTGGCCGCGGAAGAGACCCAGTACTTC. Encoded protein: CASSLAAEETQYF. The full variable domain, in which reference TRBV5-1 and TRBJ2-5 provide the parts outside the CDR3, is KAGVTQTPRYLIKTRGQQVTLSCSPISGHRSVSWYQQTPGQGLQFLFEYFSETQRNKGNFPGRFSGRQFSNSRSEMNVSTLELGDSALYLCASSLAAEETQYFGPGTRLLVL.

This rearrangement joins TRBV29-1 to TRBJ2-7; 10 nucleotides line up with TRBD2. This CDR3 contains 15 residues. With V trimmed by 2 bases and J by 2 bases, 6 bases remained unmatched. Germline CDR1 reads SQVTM; CDR2 reads ANQGSEA. CDR3 nucleotides: TGCAGCGTTGAAAAACTAGCGGGATTGCCCTACGAGCAGTACTTC. Its protein is CSVEKLAGLPYEQYF.

A few counts support this clone. J is TRBJ1-2 and V is TRBV27; TRBD1 matches at 10 bases. V shed 7 bases, J shed 1 base, and the junction held 9 bases outside the gene matches. Germline loops: CDR1 MNHEY, CDR2 SMNVEV (reference sequence). The CDR3 consists of 16 residues. DNA for the CDR3: TGTGCCAGCACCCGTCCCCGGACAGGGGGTAACTATGGCTACACCTTC. Protein: CASTRPRTGGNYGYTF.

This chain connects TRBV6-5 to TRBJ1-2, with D possibly being TRBD1 (6 bases). Germline V CDR1 and CDR2: MNHEY, SVGAGI. The CDR3 is 15 residues long. V was cut by 5 bases and J by 5 bases, with 18 bases left in between. The CDR3: CASSMTGPGGYGYTF. CDR3 in DNA: TGTGCCAGCAGTATGACAGGACCCGGGGGGTATGGCTACACCTTC.

The chain carries TRBV11-1 and TRBJ2-7; 9 nucleotides line up with TRBD1. The germline CDR1 and CDR2 sequences are SGHAT and FQDESV (reference sequence). This CDR3 has 16 residues. The junction had 9 bases not matched to a gene; V was cut back by 1 base and J by 5 bases. The CDR3 DNA is TGTGCCAGCAGCTTAGTTTCCGGGACAGGGCGCCACGAGCAGTACTTC. It specifies CASSLVSGTGRHEQYF.

The rearrangement joins TRBV4-2 to TRBJ1-2, with a weak D call TRBD1 (5 bases). CDR1 and CDR2 (germline): LGHNA, YNFKEQ. V was cut by 1 base and J by 6 bases, with 24 bases left in between. This CDR3 region has 18 residues. For the CDR3, the DNA is TGTGCCAGCAGCCAAGCTTTGGCCCTCCCTCGGGGGACCAATGGCTACACCTTC. Encoded protein: CASSQALALPRGTNGYTF.

The chain joins TRBV20-1 to TRBJ2-7; no clear D gene. The CDR3 covers 11 residues. V was shortened by 5 bases and J by 3 bases, with 8 bases between the two germline ends. Germline assignment: CDR1 DFQATT and CDR2 SNEGSKA (reference sequence). CDR3 protein: CSASEYYEQYF. The CDR3 DNA is TGCAGTGCTTCAGAGTACTACGAGCAGTACTTC.

The chain carries TRBV7-2 and TRBJ2-5; TRBD2 matches at 12 bases. The CDR3 has 15 amino acids. Losses at the gene ends were 3 bases for V and 4 bases for J; bases not matched to a gene: 3. CDR1 and CDR2 (germline): SGHTA, FQGNSA. CDR3 coding DNA: TGTGCCAGCAGCTTTAGACTAGCGGGAGCAGAGACCCAGTACTTC. This translates into CASSFRLAGAETQYF.

The chain has TRBV5-1 and TRBJ2-1, with 8 bases aligning to TRBD2. Germline CDR1 reads SGHRS; CDR2 reads YFSETQ. J was trimmed by 4 bases and V by 0 bases; bases with no gene match: 6. The CDR3 contains 16 residues. The CDR3 nucleotides read TGCGCCAGCAGCTTGGAACTAGCGGACTCATACAATGAGCAGTTCTTC. This sequence encodes CASSLELADSYNEQFF. Looking up the rest from reference TRBV5-1 and TRBJ2-1 gives the full variable domain: KAGVTQTPRYLIKTRGQQVTLSCSPISGHRSVSWYQQTPGQGLQFLFEYFSETQRNKGNFPGRFSGRQFSNSRSEMNVSTLELGDSALYLCASSLELADSYNEQFFGPGTRLTVL.

This chain links TRBV7-3 with TRBJ2-2; D is unresolved. CDR1 and CDR2 (germline): SGHTA, FQGTGA. The CDR3 runs to 16 residues. Deletions cut 2 bases from V and 1 base from J, with 11 bases between. This chain's CDR3 is CASSLGGQGNTGELFF. The CDR3 DNA follows: TGTGCCAGCAGCTTAGGTGGGCAAGGGAACACCGGGGAGCTGTTTTTT.